This T cell receptor (beta chain) emerged from a study of T cell responses to AZD1222 COVID-19 vaccine. Study results and caveats: Spike-specific TCR breadth rose after two AZD1222 doses, and depth rose as well. Distributed over spike, vaccine-associated CD4 TCRs predominated at 160-218 and 743-854. Repertoires were obtained only post-peak T cell response.

V was shortened by 5 bases and J by 0 bases, with 14 bases between the two germline ends. The CDR3 loop spans 15 amino acids. CDR1 is SGHVS, CDR2 FQNEAQ, per germline. TCRdb keeps only in-frame clones here, not all; method: immunoSEQ multiplex PCR. The profile shows some 200,000 clones, roughly 92% of them singletons. A note on this clone: Its antigen remains unidentified.

The J gene is TRBJ2-7, the V gene TRBV7-8; no clear D gene. The material sequenced was peripheral blood, taken 28 days after the second AZD1222 dose. The TCR comes from an adult who received the AZD1222 COVID-19 vaccine. The CDR3 nucleotides read TGTGCCAGCAGCCGAGGCGGCACCGACTCCTACGAGCAGTACTTC. This encodes CASSRGGTDSYEQYF.